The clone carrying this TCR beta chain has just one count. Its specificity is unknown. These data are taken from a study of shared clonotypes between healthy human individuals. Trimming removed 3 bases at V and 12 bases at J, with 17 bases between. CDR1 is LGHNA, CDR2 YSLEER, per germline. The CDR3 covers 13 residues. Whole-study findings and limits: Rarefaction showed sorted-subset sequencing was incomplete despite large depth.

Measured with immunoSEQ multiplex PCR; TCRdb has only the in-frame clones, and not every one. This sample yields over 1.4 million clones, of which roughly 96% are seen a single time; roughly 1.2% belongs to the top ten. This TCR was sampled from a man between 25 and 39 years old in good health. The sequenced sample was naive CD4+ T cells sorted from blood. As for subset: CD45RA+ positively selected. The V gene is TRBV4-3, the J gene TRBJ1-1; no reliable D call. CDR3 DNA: TGCGCCAGCAGCCAGACGGACTGGGAGGTTACTTTCTTT. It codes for CASSQTDWEVTFF.